This is a list of T cell receptor beta chains from one sample in a study of OX40 agonist ivuxolimab in advanced cancers. Clones were sequenced by immunoSEQ multiplex PCR, and TCRdb holds only the in-frame ones, with some missing. The sample has 65,000 to 80,000 clones, around 87% seen once. This specimen consisted of CD4+ or CD8+ T cells sorted from blood, obtained in a trial of the OX40 agonist ivuxolimab. These receptors were taken from an adult with an advanced solid tumor such as melanoma, head and neck, liver or kidney cancer. The CDR3 runs from the conserved cysteine through the conserved F or W. D genes are given only for firm matches. Only some rows state a clone size, as once, few, many or a class for expanded clones.

abundance: .; v_gene: TRBV7-2; d_gene: TRBD1; j_gene: TRBJ2-1; len: 15; CDR3nt: TGTGCCAGCAGCCCCATAGGGACAGAGGAGAATGAGCAGTTCTTC; CDR3aa: CASSPIGTEENEQFF
abundance: .; v_gene: TRBV7-8; d_gene: .; j_gene: TRBJ2-7; len: 13; CDR3nt: TGTGCCAGCAGCCCCGGGGGGCCCTACGAGCAGTACTTC; CDR3aa: CASSPGGPYEQYF
abundance: .; v_gene: TRBV4-3; d_gene: .; j_gene: TRBJ1-5; len: 14; CDR3nt: TGCGCCAGCAGCCAAGACAACCGGCCACAGCCCCAGCATTTT; CDR3aa: CASSQDNRPQPQHF
abundance: .; v_gene: TRBV6-5; d_gene: .; j_gene: TRBJ2-5; len: 14; CDR3nt: TGTGCCAGCAGTTACAGGACAGCCCAAGAGACCCAGTACTTC; CDR3aa: CASSYRTAQETQYF
abundance: .; v_gene: TRBV28; d_gene: .; j_gene: TRBJ2-3; len: 12; CDR3nt: TGTGCCAGCCGGGTTAGCACAGATACGCAGTATTTT; CDR3aa: CASRVSTDTQYF
abundance: .; v_gene: TRBV19; d_gene: TRBD1; j_gene: TRBJ1-2; len: 16; CDR3nt: TGTGCCAGTACTGCAAGGTCAGGGCAGGGGGGCTATGGCTACACCTTC; CDR3aa: CASTARSGQGGYGYTF
abundance: .; v_gene: TRBV6-4; d_gene: .; j_gene: TRBJ2-7; len: 15; CDR3nt: TGTGCCAGCAGGGTTCAGGGCCCCGGCTCCTACGAGCAGTACTTC; CDR3aa: CASRVQGPGSYEQYF
abundance: .; v_gene: TRBV5-1; d_gene: .; j_gene: TRBJ2-5; len: 14; CDR3nt: TGCGCCAGCAGCGGGGGACGGCCTCAAGAGACCCAGTACTTC; CDR3aa: CASSGGRPQETQYF
abundance: .; v_gene: TRBV5-8; d_gene: .; j_gene: TRBJ2-1; len: 16; CDR3nt: TGTGCCAGCAGCCGCAGGATCCTGGCCTCCTACAATGAGCAGTTCTTC; CDR3aa: CASSRRILASYNEQFF
abundance: .; v_gene: TRBV7-6; d_gene: .; j_gene: TRBJ1-4; len: 14; CDR3nt: TGTGCCAGCAGCTTAGCAGGGGTAAATGAAAAACTGTTTTTT; CDR3aa: CASSLAGVNEKLFF
abundance: .; v_gene: TRBV19; d_gene: TRBD1; j_gene: TRBJ2-1; len: 14; CDR3nt: TGTGCCAGTAGTATAGTTAAGGGGGCCAATGAGCAGTTCTTC; CDR3aa: CASSIVKGANEQFF
abundance: .; v_gene: TRBV21-1; d_gene: .; j_gene: TRBJ2-1; len: 13; CDR3nt: TGTGCCAGCAGCAAAGGACAGTCCATAGGGCAGTTCTTC; CDR3aa: CASSKGQSIGQFF
abundance: .; v_gene: TRBV28; d_gene: .; j_gene: TRBJ1-5; len: 14; CDR3nt: TGTGCCAGCAGTTTCGCCCAGGGCAATCAGCCCCAGCATTTT; CDR3aa: CASSFAQGNQPQHF
abundance: few; v_gene: TRBV2; d_gene: TRBD2; j_gene: TRBJ2-5; len: 15; CDR3nt: TGTGCAAGCAGGACTAGCGGGAGCAGTTTGGAGACCCAGTACTTC; CDR3aa: CASRTSGSSLETQYF
abundance: .; v_gene: TRBV5-1; d_gene: .; j_gene: TRBJ2-3; len: 13; CDR3nt: TGCGCCAGCAGCTTGGGGGGCACAGATACGCAGTATTTT; CDR3aa: CASSLGGTDTQYF
abundance: .; v_gene: TRBV29-1; d_gene: .; j_gene: TRBJ2-2; len: 12; CDR3nt: TGCAGCGTTGAGACTATCACCGGGGAGCTGTTTTTT; CDR3aa: CSVETITGELFF
abundance: .; v_gene: TRBV11-3; d_gene: .; j_gene: TRBJ1-1; len: 13; CDR3nt: TGTGCCAGCAGCTTAAAGGCGGGCACTGAAGCTTTCTTT; CDR3aa: CASSLKAGTEAFF
abundance: .; v_gene: TRBV7-2; d_gene: .; j_gene: TRBJ1-3; len: 15; CDR3nt: TGTGCCAGCAGCTTACTCTCAGGGGAAGGAAACACCATATATTTT; CDR3aa: CASSLLSGEGNTIYF
abundance: .; v_gene: TRBV28; d_gene: TRBD2; j_gene: TRBJ2-1; len: 17; CDR3nt: TGTGCCAGCAGTTTAAGGCTTGTGCGGGAGGTGGGCGATGAGCAGTTCTTC; CDR3aa: CASSLRLVREVGDEQFF
abundance: .; v_gene: TRBV13; d_gene: .; j_gene: TRBJ2-7; len: 12; CDR3nt: TGTGCCAGCAGCTTAGGCTCCTACGAGCAGTACTTC; CDR3aa: CASSLGSYEQYF
abundance: .; v_gene: TRBV2; d_gene: .; j_gene: TRBJ1-2; len: 11; CDR3nt: TGTGCCTCGACCCCCTCCTATGGCTACACCTTC; CDR3aa: CASTPSYGYTF
abundance: .; v_gene: TRBV27; d_gene: TRBD2; j_gene: TRBJ2-1; len: 16; CDR3nt: TGTGCCAGCAGTTCATTAGCGGGAGGGCCTGACAATGAGCAGTTCTTC; CDR3aa: CASSSLAGGPDNEQFF
abundance: .; v_gene: TRBV5-1; d_gene: TRBD1; j_gene: TRBJ1-1; len: 14; CDR3nt: TGCGCCAGCAGCGCGGGACAGGGTCAGACTGAAGCTTTCTTT; CDR3aa: CASSAGQGQTEAFF
abundance: once; v_gene: TRBV19; d_gene: TRBD1; j_gene: TRBJ2-2; len: 16; CDR3nt: TGTGCCAGTAGTCCCCCCGGGACAGGGATCACCGGGGAGCTGTTTTTT; CDR3aa: CASSPPGTGITGELFF
abundance: .; v_gene: TRBV11-2; d_gene: .; j_gene: TRBJ2-7; len: 14; CDR3nt: TGTGCCAGCAGCTTAACTAGCCGCTCCTACGAGCAGTACTTC; CDR3aa: CASSLTSRSYEQYF
abundance: once; v_gene: TRBV7-2; d_gene: TRBD1; j_gene: TRBJ1-1; len: 14; CDR3nt: TGTGCCAGCAGCTTAGAGGGGGCGAACACTGAAGCTTTCTTT; CDR3aa: CASSLEGANTEAFF
abundance: .; v_gene: TRBV6-1; d_gene: .; j_gene: TRBJ1-2; len: 13; CDR3nt: TGTGCCAGCAGTGAAAACCGTCGGGAAGGCTACACCTTC; CDR3aa: CASSENRREGYTF
abundance: .; v_gene: TRBV7-3; d_gene: TRBD2; j_gene: TRBJ2-1; len: 15; CDR3nt: TGTGCCAGCAGCTTAGCGGGAGAGACCTACAATGAGCAGTTCTTC; CDR3aa: CASSLAGETYNEQFF
abundance: .; v_gene: TRBV4-2; d_gene: TRBD2; j_gene: TRBJ2-1; len: 16; CDR3nt: TGTGCCAGCAGCCAGAGACTAGCGGGAGAGTTCAATGAGCAGTTCTTC; CDR3aa: CASSQRLAGEFNEQFF
abundance: .; v_gene: TRBV28; d_gene: .; j_gene: TRBJ1-2; len: 14; CDR3nt: TGTGCCAGCAGTTCCGGACAGCGACGCTATGGCTACACCTTC; CDR3aa: CASSSGQRRYGYTF
abundance: few; v_gene: TRBV9; d_gene: TRBD1; j_gene: TRBJ1-4; len: 14; CDR3nt: TGTGCCAGCAGCGCAGGGGGCTGGGATGAAAAACTGTTTTTT; CDR3aa: CASSAGGWDEKLFF
abundance: .; v_gene: TRBV7-9; d_gene: .; j_gene: TRBJ1-1; len: 16; CDR3nt: TGTGCCAGCAGCCCTCGAGGGGGGCCCTTAGGCACTGAAGCTTTCTTT; CDR3aa: CASSPRGGPLGTEAFF
abundance: .; v_gene: TRBV7-2; d_gene: .; j_gene: TRBJ2-5; len: 14; CDR3nt: TGTGCCAGCAGCCTAGATATGGGGGCTCGGGAGCAGTACTTC; CDR3aa: CASSLDMGAREQYF
abundance: .; v_gene: TRBV29-1; d_gene: .; j_gene: TRBJ2-2; len: 13; CDR3nt: TGCAGCGTTGGCGTAACAGAAGGCGGGGAGCTGTTTTTT; CDR3aa: CSVGVTEGGELFF
abundance: .; v_gene: TRBV10-1; d_gene: .; j_gene: TRBJ2-3; len: 16; CDR3nt: TGCGCCAGCAGTGAGGGTCTCCTTAGCGGCACAGATACGCAGTATTTT; CDR3aa: CASSEGLLSGTDTQYF
abundance: once; v_gene: TRBV19; d_gene: .; j_gene: TRBJ2-1; len: 12; CDR3nt: TGTGCCAGTAGTAGAGTCGGTGTTGAGCAGTTCTTC; CDR3aa: CASSRVGVEQFF
abundance: .; v_gene: TRBV28; d_gene: .; j_gene: TRBJ2-7; len: 11; CDR3nt: TGTGCCAGCAGTTTGTCTCGAGGGCAGTACTTC; CDR3aa: CASSLSRGQYF
abundance: once; v_gene: TRBV4-1; d_gene: .; j_gene: TRBJ2-5; len: 15; CDR3nt: TGCGCCAGCAGCCAAGTAGAGCAGGCTAAAGAGACCCAGTACTTC; CDR3aa: CASSQVEQAKETQYF
abundance: .; v_gene: TRBV4-2; d_gene: TRBD1; j_gene: TRBJ1-2; len: 15; CDR3nt: TGTGCCAGCAGCCAAGAGGAGGGGGCGACTGAGGGCTACACCTTC; CDR3aa: CASSQEEGATEGYTF
abundance: .; v_gene: TRBV5-4; d_gene: TRBD1; j_gene: TRBJ2-7; len: 14; CDR3nt: TGTGCCAGCAGCTTGGGGGACAGGGACCACGAGCAGTACTTC; CDR3aa: CASSLGDRDHEQYF
abundance: .; v_gene: TRBV7-2; d_gene: TRBD1; j_gene: TRBJ1-2; len: 15; CDR3nt: TGTGCCAGCAGCTTATCAGATGGGACAGCCTATGGCTACACCTTC; CDR3aa: CASSLSDGTAYGYTF
abundance: .; v_gene: TRBV15; d_gene: .; j_gene: TRBJ2-2; len: 17; CDR3nt: TGTGCCACGGGGACTAGACCGGGACAGGGGAACACCGGGGAGCTGTTTTTT; CDR3aa: CATGTRPGQGNTGELFF
abundance: .; v_gene: TRBV11-2; d_gene: TRBD2; j_gene: TRBJ2-2; len: 17; CDR3nt: TGTGCCAGCAGCATACTTAGGACTAGCGGGAGGGCCGGGGAGCTGTTTTTT; CDR3aa: CASSILRTSGRAGELFF
abundance: few; v_gene: TRBV5-1; d_gene: TRBD2; j_gene: TRBJ2-7; len: 16; CDR3nt: TGCGCCAGCAGCAGACCCGGGACTAGCGTATCCTACGAGCAGTACTTC; CDR3aa: CASSRPGTSVSYEQYF
abundance: .; v_gene: TRBV28; d_gene: .; j_gene: TRBJ1-1; len: 14; CDR3nt: TGTGCCAGCAGGTGGACGGCCTCTGGGACTGAAGCTTTCTTT; CDR3aa: CASRWTASGTEAFF
abundance: .; v_gene: TRBV6-1; d_gene: TRBD1; j_gene: TRBJ2-5; len: 14; CDR3nt: TGTGCCAGCAGTCGCAGGGGGTTACAAGAGACTCAGTACTTC; CDR3aa: CASSRRGLQETQYF